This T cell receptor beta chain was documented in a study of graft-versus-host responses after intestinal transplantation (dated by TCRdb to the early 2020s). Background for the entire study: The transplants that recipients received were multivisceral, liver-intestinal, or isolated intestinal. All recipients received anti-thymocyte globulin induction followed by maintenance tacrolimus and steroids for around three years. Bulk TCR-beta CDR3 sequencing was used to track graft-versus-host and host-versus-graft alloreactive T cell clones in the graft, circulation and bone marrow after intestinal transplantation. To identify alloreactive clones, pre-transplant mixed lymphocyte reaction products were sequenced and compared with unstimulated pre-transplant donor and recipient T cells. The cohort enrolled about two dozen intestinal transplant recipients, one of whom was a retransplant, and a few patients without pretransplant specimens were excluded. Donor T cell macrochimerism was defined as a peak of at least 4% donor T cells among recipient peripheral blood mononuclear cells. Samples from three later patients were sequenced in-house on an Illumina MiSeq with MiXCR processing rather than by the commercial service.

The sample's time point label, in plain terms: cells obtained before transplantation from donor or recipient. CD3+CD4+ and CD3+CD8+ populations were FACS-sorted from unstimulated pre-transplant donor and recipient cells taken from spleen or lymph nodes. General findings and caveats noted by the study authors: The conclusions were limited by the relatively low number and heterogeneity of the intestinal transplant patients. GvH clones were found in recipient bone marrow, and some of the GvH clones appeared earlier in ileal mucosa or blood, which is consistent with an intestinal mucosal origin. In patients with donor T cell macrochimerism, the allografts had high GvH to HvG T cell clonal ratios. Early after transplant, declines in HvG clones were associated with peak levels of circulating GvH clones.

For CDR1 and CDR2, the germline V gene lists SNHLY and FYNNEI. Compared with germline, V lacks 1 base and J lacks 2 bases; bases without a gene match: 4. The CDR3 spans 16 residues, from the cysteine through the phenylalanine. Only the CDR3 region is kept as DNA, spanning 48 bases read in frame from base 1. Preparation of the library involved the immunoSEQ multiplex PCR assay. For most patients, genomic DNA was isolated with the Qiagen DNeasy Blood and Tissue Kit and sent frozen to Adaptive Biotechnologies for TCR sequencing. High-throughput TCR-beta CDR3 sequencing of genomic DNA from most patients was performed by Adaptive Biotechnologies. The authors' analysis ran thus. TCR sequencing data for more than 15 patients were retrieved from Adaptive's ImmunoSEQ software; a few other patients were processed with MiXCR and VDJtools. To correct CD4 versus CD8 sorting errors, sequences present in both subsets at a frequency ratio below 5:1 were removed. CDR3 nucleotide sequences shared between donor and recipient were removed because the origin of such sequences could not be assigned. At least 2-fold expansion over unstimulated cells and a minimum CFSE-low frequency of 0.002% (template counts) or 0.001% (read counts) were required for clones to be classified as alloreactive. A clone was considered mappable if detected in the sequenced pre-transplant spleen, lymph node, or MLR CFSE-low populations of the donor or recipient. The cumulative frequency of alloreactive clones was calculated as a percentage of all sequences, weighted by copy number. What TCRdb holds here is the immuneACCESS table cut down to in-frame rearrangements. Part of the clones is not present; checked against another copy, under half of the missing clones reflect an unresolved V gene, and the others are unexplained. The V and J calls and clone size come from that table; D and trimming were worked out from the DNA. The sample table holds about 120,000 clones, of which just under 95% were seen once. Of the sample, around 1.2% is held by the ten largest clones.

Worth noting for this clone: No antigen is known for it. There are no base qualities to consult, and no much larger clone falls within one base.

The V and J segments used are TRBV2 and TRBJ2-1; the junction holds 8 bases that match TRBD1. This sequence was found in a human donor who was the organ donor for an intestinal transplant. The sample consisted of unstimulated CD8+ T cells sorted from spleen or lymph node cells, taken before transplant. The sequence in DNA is TGTGCCAGCAGTGAAGGTTCGACAGGGGCCTACAATGAGCAGTTCTTC. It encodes CASSEGSTGAYNEQFF.